What follows describes a single TCR beta chain. CDR1 LNHNV and CDR2 YYDKDF come from the germline V gene (reference sequence). There are 14 residues in the CDR3. Trimming removed 1 base at V and 5 bases at J, with 11 bases between. These data are taken from a study of cytotoxic CD8 clonotypes in ibrutinib-treated CLL. Across the study: The cohort had about 11 relapsed/refractory and approximately 14 treatment-naive patients, some 18 IGHV unmutated.

Data came from immunoSEQ multiplex PCR; TCRdb stores just in-frame clones and leaves some out. This sample has about 130,000 clones, with 75% to 85% found just once. The V gene is TRBV15, the J gene TRBJ2-5; D gene unclear. The sequence derives from a human donor with chronic lymphocytic leukemia. Sequences were derived from PBMCs, sampled after 12 months of ibrutinib treatment. The CDR3 here is CATSRGGTVETQYF. The CDR3 coding sequence is TGTGCCACCAGCAGAGGCGGAACAGTGGAGACCCAGTACTTC. The full variable domain, its missing parts supplied by reference TRBV15 and TRBJ2-5, is DAMVIQNPRYQVTQFGKPVTLSCSQTLNHNVMYWYQQKSSQAPKLLFHYYDKDFNNEADTPDNFQSRRPNTSFCFLDIRSPGLGDTAMYLCATSRGGTVETQYFGPGTRLLVL.